This TCR beta chain originates from a study of CDR3 diversity in severe acne. This clonotype has ten or more counts. CDR3 length: 14 amino acids. CDR1 GTSNPN and CDR2 SVGIG come from the germline V gene (reference sequence). V lost 0 bases to trimming and J lost 4 bases, with 12 bases between them. TCRdb re-called the PCR reads through MiXCR, storing one row per CDR3 protein. In the table there are some 84,000 distinct CDR3 sequences, under 65% of which are singletons. The sequence was collected from a male donor in good health, without acne. The chain uses TRBV30 and TRBJ1-1, with D perhaps TRBD1 (5 bases). Sequenced input: blood. CDR3 bases: TGTGCCTGGAGTGTCAGGGTGTCGATCACTGAAGCTTTCTTT. As protein: CAWSVRVSITEAFF.